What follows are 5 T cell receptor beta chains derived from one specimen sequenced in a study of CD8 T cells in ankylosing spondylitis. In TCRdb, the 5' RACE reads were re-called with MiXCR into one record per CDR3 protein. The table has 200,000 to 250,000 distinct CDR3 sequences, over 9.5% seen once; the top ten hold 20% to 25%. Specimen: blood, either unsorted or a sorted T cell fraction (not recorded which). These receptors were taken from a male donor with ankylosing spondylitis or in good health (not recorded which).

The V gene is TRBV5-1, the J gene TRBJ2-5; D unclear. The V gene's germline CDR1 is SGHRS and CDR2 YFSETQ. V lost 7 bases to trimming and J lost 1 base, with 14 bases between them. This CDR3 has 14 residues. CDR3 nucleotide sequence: TGCGCCAGCTCCCCAGAAGGGATCCAAGAGACCCAGTACTTC. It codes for CASSPEGIQETQYF.

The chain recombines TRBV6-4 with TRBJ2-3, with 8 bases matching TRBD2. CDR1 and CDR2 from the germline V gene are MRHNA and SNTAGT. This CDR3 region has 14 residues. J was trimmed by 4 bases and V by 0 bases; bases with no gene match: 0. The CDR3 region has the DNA TGTGCCAGCAGTGACTCTAGCGGGGCAGATACGCAGTATTTT. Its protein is CASSDSSGADTQYF.

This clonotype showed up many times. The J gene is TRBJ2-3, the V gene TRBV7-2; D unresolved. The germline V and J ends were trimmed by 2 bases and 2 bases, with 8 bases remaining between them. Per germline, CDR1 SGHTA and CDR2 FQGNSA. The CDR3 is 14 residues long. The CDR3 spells CASSLRGPTDTQYF. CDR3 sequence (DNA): TGTGCCAGCAGCTTAAGAGGCCCCACAGATACGCAGTATTTT. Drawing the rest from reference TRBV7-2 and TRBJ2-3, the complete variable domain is GAGVSQSPSNKVTEKGKDVELRCDPISGHTALYWYRQSLGQGLEFLIYFQGNSAPDKSGLPSDRFSAERTGGSVSTLTIQRTQQEDSAVYLCASSLRGPTDTQYFGPGTRLTVL.

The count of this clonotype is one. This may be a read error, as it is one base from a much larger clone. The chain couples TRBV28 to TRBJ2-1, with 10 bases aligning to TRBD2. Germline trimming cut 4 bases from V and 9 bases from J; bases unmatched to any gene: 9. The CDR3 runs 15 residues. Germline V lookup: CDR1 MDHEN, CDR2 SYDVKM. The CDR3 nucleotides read TGTGCCAGCAGTTCGAGCGGGGGGGAGGAGGGTGAGCAGTTCTTC. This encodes CASSSSGGEEGEQFF.

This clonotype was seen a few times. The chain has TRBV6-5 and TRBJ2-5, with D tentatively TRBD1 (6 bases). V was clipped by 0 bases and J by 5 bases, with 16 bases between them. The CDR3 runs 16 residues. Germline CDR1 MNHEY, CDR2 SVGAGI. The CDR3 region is CASSYSPQGRGETQYF. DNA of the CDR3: TGTGCCAGCAGTTACTCCCCGCAGGGGAGAGGGGAGACCCAGTACTTC.